The T cell receptor beta chain under discussion was sequenced for a study of blood T cell repertoires in COVID-19. Study details: Both acute and convalescent COVID-19 samples were obtained from the United States, Italy and Spain. The cDNA or gDNA used as material had been derived from T cells, B-cell-depleted T cells, or PBMCs.

As processed by the authors: Nucleated cell counts were estimated from reference gene primer amplification. Sequencing used immunoSEQ multiplex PCR; TCRdb keeps in-frame clones, though not all of them. V, J and clone size are taken as reported in that table, and D and trimming were inferred from the DNA itself. Among some 68,000 clones listed, 89% were seen once. V lost 2 bases to trimming and J lost 3 bases, with 11 bases between them. Germline V gene data show CDR1 as KGHSH and CDR2 as LQKENI. The CDR3 consists of 15 residues. The receptor was derived from a man between 45 and 60 years old with active COVID-19. Material: peripheral blood. The chain is built from TRBV18 and TRBJ2-1; a possible D gene is TRBD1 (6 bases). In DNA, the CDR3 is TGTGCCAGCTCACCAGGAGCAGGGGACTACAATGAGCAGTTCTTC. Its protein product is CASSPGAGDYNEQFF.